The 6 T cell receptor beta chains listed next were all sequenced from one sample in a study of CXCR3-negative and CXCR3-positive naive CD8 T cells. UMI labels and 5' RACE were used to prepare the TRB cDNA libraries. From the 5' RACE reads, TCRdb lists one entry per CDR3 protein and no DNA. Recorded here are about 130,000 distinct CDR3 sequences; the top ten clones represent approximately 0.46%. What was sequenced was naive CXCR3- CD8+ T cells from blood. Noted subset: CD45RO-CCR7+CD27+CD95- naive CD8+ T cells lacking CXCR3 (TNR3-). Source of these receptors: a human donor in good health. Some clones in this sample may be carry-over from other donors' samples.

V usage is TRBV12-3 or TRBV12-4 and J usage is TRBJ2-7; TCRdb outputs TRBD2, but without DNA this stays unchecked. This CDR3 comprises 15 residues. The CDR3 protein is CASSFGGPSEYEQYF.

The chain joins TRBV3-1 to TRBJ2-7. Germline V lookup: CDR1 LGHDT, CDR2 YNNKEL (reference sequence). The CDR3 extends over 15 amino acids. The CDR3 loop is CASSRGHGLDGEQYF.

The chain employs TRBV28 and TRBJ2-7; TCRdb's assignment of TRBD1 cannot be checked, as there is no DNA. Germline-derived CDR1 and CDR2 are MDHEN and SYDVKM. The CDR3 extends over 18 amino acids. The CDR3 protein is CASSLYEPGRGRTYEQYF.

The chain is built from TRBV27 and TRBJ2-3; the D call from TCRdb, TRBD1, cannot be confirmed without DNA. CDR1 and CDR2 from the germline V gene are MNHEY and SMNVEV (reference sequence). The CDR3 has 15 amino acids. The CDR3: CASSQTGGGTDTQYF.

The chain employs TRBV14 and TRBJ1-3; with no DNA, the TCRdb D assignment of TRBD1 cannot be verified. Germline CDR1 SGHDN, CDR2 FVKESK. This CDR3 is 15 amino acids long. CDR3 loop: CASSRQGSSGNTIYF.

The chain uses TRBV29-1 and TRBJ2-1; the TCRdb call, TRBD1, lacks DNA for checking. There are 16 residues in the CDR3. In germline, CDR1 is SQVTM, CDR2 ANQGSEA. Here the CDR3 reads CSVEDPETEAYNEQFF.